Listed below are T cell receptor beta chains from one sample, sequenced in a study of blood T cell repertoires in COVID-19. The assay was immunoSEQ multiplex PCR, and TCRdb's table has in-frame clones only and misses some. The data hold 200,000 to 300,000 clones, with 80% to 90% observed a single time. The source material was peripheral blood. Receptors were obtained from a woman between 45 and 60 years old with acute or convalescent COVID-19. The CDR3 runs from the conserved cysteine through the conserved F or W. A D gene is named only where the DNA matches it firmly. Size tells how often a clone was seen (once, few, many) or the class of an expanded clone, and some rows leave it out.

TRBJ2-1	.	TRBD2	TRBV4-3	CASSQGAWTSGGLRSSYNEQFF	TGCGCCAGCAGCCAGGGGGCTTGGACTAGCGGTGGCTTAAGGAGCTCCTACAATGAGCAGTTCTTC
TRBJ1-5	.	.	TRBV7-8	CASSLARNQPQHF	TGTGCCAGCAGCTTAGCGCGTAATCAGCCCCAGCATTTT
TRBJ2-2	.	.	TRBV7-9	CASTLWGRENTGELFF	TGTGCCAGCACCCTCTGGGGCCGAGAGAACACCGGGGAGCTGTTTTTT
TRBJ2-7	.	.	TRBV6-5	CASSYDSLFYEQYF	TGTGCCAGCAGTTACGACAGCCTATTCTACGAGCAGTACTTC
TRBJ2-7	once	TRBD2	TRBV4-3	CASSQAPRLAGLSYEQYF	TGCGCCAGCAGCCAAGCCCCCCGTCTAGCGGGGCTCTCCTACGAGCAGTACTTC
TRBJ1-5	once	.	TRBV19	CASSIRGIALSDSNQPQHF	TGTGCCAGTAGTATTCGGGGGATCGCGCTCTCAGATAGCAATCAGCCCCAGCATTTT
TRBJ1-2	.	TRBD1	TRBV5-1	CASSLHRGYGYTF	TGCGCCAGCAGCTTGCACAGGGGATATGGCTACACCTTC
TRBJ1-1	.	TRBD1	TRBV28	CASSSGQGWTEAFF	TGTGCCAGCAGTTCGGGACAGGGCTGGACTGAAGCTTTCTTT
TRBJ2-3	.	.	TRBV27	CASSLSTLASTDTQYF	TGTGCCAGCAGTTTATCGACCTTAGCATCCACAGATACGCAGTATTTT
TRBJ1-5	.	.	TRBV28	CASRTGSNQPQHF	TGTGCCAGCAGGACAGGTAGCAATCAGCCCCAGCATTTT
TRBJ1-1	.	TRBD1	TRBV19	CASSILGARTGRAFF	TGTGCCAGTAGTATCCTGGGCGCGAGGACAGGGAGAGCTTTCTTT
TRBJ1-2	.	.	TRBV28	CASSSPGLNYGYTF	TGTGCCAGCAGTTCCCCAGGGCTAAACTATGGCTACACCTTC
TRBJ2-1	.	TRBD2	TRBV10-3	CATAGEVYNEQFF	TGTGCCACCGCGGGGGAGGTTTACAATGAGCAGTTCTTC
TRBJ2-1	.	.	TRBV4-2	CASSQDRSLGNEQFF	TGTGCCAGCAGCCAAGATCGGTCACTTGGCAATGAGCAGTTCTTC
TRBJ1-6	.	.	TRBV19	CASSRSSYNSPLHF	TGTGCCAGTAGCCGGAGCTCCTATAATTCACCCCTCCACTTT
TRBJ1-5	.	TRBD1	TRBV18	CASSLQGNQPQHF	TGTGCCAGCTCACTACAGGGGAATCAGCCCCAGCATTTT
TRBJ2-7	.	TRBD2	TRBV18	CASSPRGTSGAPYEQYF	TGTGCCAGCTCACCTCGTGGGACTAGCGGCGCCCCCTACGAGCAGTACTTC
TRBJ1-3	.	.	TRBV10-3	CAITNSRGGNTIYF	TGTGCTATCACGAACTCCCGAGGAGGAAACACCATATATTTT
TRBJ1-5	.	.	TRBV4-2	CASSERGRPQHF	TGTGCCAGCAGTGAAAGGGGGAGGCCCCAGCATTTT
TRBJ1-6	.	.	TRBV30	CAWSPDRNSPLHF	TGTGCCTGGAGTCCCGACAGGAACTCACCCCTCCACTTT
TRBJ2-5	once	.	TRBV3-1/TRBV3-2	CASSQGPSQGETQYF	TGTGCCAGCAGCCAAGGGCCAAGCCAGGGGGAGACCCAGTACTTC
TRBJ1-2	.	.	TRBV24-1	CATSDFPGYYGYTF	TGTGCCACCAGTGATTTCCCAGGGTACTATGGCTACACCTTC
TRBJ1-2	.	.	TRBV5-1	CASSLAAGNNYGYTF	TGCGCCAGCAGCTTGGCGGCAGGGAACAACTATGGCTACACCTTC
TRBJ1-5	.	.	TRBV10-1	CASSRQYNQPQHF	TGCGCCAGCAGTCGACAGTACAATCAGCCCCAGCATTTT
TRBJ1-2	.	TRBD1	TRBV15	CATSVVTGAGGYTF	TGTGCCACCAGCGTTGTTACAGGGGCCGGAGGCTACACCTTC
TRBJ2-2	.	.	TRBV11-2	CASSPTATGVSGELFF	TGTGCCAGCAGCCCAACGGCAACGGGAGTCTCCGGGGAGCTGTTTTTT
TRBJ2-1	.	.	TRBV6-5	CASSSLGTGQFF	TGTGCCAGCAGTTCCCTCGGTACTGGGCAGTTCTTC
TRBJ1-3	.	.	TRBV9	CASSKTTGNTIYF	TGTGCCAGCAGTAAAACTACGGGGAACACCATATATTTT
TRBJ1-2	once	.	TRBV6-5	CASTTGGAWYGYTF	TGTGCCAGCACAACGGGGGGGGCATGGTATGGCTACACCTTC
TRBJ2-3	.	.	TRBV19	CASSPQTAKDTQYF	TGTGCCAGTAGTCCCCAGACAGCTAAGGATACGCAGTATTTT
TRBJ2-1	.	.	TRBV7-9	CASSSTNGEGYNEQFF	TGTGCCAGCAGCTCGACGAATGGCGAGGGCTACAATGAGCAGTTCTTC
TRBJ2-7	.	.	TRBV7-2	CASSYRDIGYEQYF	TGTGCCAGCAGCTACAGGGATATCGGCTACGAGCAGTACTTC
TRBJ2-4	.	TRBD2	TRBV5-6	CASSTLAGQNIQYF	TGTGCCAGCAGCACTCTAGCGGGACAAAACATTCAGTACTTC
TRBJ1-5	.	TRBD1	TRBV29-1	CSVRTGDNQPQHF	TGCAGCGTTCGGACAGGGGATAATCAGCCCCAGCATTTT
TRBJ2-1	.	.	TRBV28	CASSFPTYNEQFF	TGTGCCAGCAGTTTCCCCACCTACAATGAGCAGTTCTTC
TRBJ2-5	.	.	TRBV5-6	CASSPPEGAETQYF	TGTGCCAGCAGCCCCCCGGAGGGGGCAGAGACCCAGTACTTC
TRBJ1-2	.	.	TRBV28	CASSLGGARNYGYTF	TGTGCCAGCAGTTTGGGGGGGGCGCGTAACTATGGCTACACCTTC
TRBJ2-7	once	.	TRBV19	CASSIERTYEQYF	TGTGCCAGTAGTATTGAGAGGACCTACGAGCAGTACTTC
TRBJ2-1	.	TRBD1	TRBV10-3	CATGGQAAIFNEQFF	TGTGCCACAGGGGGACAAGCGGCGATTTTTAATGAGCAGTTCTTC
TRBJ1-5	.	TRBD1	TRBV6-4	CASSETGGTQPQHF	TGTGCCAGCAGTGAAACAGGGGGCACTCAGCCCCAGCATTTT
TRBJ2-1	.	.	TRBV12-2	CASRLRTSGHYNEQFF	TGTGCAAGTCGCTTAAGGACTAGCGGGCACTACAATGAGCAGTTCTTC
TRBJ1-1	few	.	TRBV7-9	CASSLGAETEAFF	TGTGCCAGCAGCTTAGGGGCAGAAACTGAAGCTTTCTTT
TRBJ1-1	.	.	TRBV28	CASSPGGAGTEAFF	TGTGCCAGCAGTCCCGGGGGGGCGGGAACTGAAGCTTTCTTT
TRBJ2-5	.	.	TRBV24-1	CATSDLQGIQETQYF	TGTGCCACCAGTGATTTGCAGGGGATCCAAGAGACCCAGTACTTC